This T cell receptor beta chain was profiled in a study of blood T cell repertoires in COVID-19. Across the study: Whether acute or convalescent, the COVID-19 samples came from the United States, Italy and Spain. Nucleic acid was either cDNA or gDNA, and it came from T cells, B-cell-depleted T cells, or PBMCs.

This CDR3 has 16 residues. Germline V gives CDR1 SGDLS, CDR2 YYNGEE. The ends lost 3 bases at V and 4 bases at J; junction bases unmatched: 10. Profiled with immunoSEQ multiplex PCR; TCRdb holds only in-frame clones, not every one. The table lists roughly 150,000 clones, about 89% of them singletons. The sequenced sample consisted of peripheral blood. The TCR originated in a man older than 75 with acute or convalescent COVID-19. The chain has TRBV9 and TRBJ1-5, with 7 bases aligning to TRBD1. In nucleotides, the CDR3 is TGTGCCAGCAGCGGCCGCGACAGGGCTAGGAATCAGCCCCAGCATTTT. As protein: CASSGRDRARNQPQHF.